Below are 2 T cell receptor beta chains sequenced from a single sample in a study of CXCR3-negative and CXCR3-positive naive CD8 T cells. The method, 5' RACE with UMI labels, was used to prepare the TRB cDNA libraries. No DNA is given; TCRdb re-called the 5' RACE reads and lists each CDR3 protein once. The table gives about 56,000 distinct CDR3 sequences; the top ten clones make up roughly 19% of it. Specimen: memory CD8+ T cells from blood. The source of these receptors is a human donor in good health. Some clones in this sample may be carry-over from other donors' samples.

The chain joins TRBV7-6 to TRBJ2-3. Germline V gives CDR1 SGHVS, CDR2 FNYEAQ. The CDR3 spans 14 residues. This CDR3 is CASSFRRGTDTQYF.

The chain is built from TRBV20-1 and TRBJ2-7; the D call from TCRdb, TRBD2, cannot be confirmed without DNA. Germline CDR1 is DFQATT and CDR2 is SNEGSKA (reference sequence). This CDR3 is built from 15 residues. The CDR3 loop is CSARVEGKSSYEQYF.